Listed below are T cell receptor beta chains from one sample, sequenced in a study of T-cell reconstitution after alpha-beta-depleted transplantation in children. Using its own MiXCR run on the PCR reads, TCRdb lists one record per CDR3 protein. This sample has 500,000 to 750,000 distinct CDR3 sequences, with 20% to 30% found just once. Sequencing used PBMCs, obtained before TCRalphabeta/CD19-depleted stem cell transplant. These TCRs come from a boy younger than two with Wiskott-Aldrich syndrome, due to receive a stem cell transplant. Both conserved end residues are part of each CDR3. The D gene is left open where the match is weak. Clone size, where shown, is once, few, many, or a class for clones that have expanded.

size: -; V: TRBV7-2; D: -; J: TRBJ2-5; CDR3: CASSLNVLTVQETQYF; DNA: TGTGCCAGCAGCTTGAATGTATTGACAGTCCAAGAGACCCAGTACTTC
size: few; V: TRBV12-3/TRBV12-4; D: TRBD2; J: TRBJ2-1; CDR3: CASSVLAGGPLNEQFF; DNA: TGTGCCAGCAGTGTACTAGCGGGAGGTCCCTTAAATGAGCAGTTCTTC
size: few; V: TRBV12-3/TRBV12-4; D: -; J: TRBJ2-7; CDR3: CASSGRGSTKQYF; DNA: TGTGCCAGCAGTGGGCGGGGCTCTACGAAGCAGTACTTC
size: -; V: TRBV5-6; D: -; J: TRBJ2-1; CDR3: CASSQRPNGQFF; DNA: TGTGCCAGCAGCCAAAGACCAAATGGGCAGTTCTTC
size: few; V: TRBV30; D: -; J: TRBJ2-7; CDR3: CAWSVGRGQIDYLRRLSGLYEQYF; DNA: TGTGCCTGGAGTGTGGGCAGAGGACAAATTGATTACCTACGGCGTCTGTCTGGGTTGTACGAGCAGTACTTC
size: few; V: TRBV6-1; D: -; J: TRBJ2-2; CDR3: CASTRSVGIAGELFF; DNA: TGTGCCAGCACTCGAAGCGTGGGGATCGCCGGGGAGCTGTTTTTT
size: -; V: TRBV20-1; D: TRBD2; J: TRBJ2-1; CDR3: CSARRRTVAGLGEQFF; DNA: TGCAGTGCTAGGAGGAGGACAGTAGCGGGATTGGGTGAGCAGTTCTTC
size: -; V: TRBV29-1; D: TRBD2; J: TRBJ2-3; CDR3: CSVEWREEGTDTQYF; DNA: TGCAGCGTTGAATGGCGGGAGGAGGGCACAGATACGCAGTATTTT
size: -; V: TRBV20-1; D: -; J: TRBJ2-5; CDR3: CSAYVGETQYF; DNA: TGCAGTGCTTACGTGGGAGAGACCCAGTACTTC
size: -; V: TRBV7-2; D: -; J: TRBJ1-3; CDR3: CASSSRWVTSGNTIYF; DNA: TGTGCCAGCAGCTCCCGTTGGGTTACCTCTGGAAACACCATATATTTT